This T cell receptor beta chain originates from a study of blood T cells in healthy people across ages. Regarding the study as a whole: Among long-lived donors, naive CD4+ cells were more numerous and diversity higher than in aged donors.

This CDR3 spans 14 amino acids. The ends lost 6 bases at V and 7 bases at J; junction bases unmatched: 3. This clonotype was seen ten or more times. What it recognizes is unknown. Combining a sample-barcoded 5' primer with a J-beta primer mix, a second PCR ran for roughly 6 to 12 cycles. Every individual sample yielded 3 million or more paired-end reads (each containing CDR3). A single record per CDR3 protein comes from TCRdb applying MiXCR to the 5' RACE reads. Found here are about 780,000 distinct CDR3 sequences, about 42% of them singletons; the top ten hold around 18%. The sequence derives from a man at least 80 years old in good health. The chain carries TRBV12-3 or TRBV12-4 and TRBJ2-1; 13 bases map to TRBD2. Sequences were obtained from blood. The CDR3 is CASSGTSGKNEQFF. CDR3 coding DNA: TGTGCCAGCAGCGGGACTAGCGGGAAGAATGAGCAGTTCTTC.